The text below deals with one T cell receptor beta chain. Its antigen remains unknown. The sample is drawn from a study of cytomegalovirus exposure and HLA in healthy donors. Findings and caveats of the study: The authors confirmed in vitro that a few CMV-associated chains were specific for CMV antigens. Researchers reportedly found TCR beta sequences accurately predicted most subjects' HLA-A and HLA-B alleles.

Amplification used 60 Vbeta primers and 13 Jbeta primers. The protocol was immunoSEQ multiplex PCR, while the TCRdb copy is restricted to in-frame clones and leaves out a portion. Here the sample table reports roughly 73,000 clones. There are 13 residues in the CDR3. CDR1 SGHAT and CDR2 FQNNGV come from the germline V gene. V was cut by 7 bases and J by 3 bases, with 13 bases left in between. The TCR sequence derives from a female donor in good health and CMV-seropositive. Sequenced: PBMCs. The V gene is TRBV11-2, the J gene TRBJ2-7, with D perhaps matching TRBD1 (6 bases). The CDR3 spells CASTDKGVYEQYF. CDR3 coding DNA: TGTGCCAGCACAGACAAGGGGGTCTACGAGCAGTACTTC.